The 28 T cell receptor beta chains presented below share a single source sample, sequenced in a study of post-analysis software for immune sequencing data. Study conclusions and caveats: Relative to controls, patients had several TRBV segments at higher frequency, with TRBV5-6, TRBV5-1 and TRBV20-1 among these.

Unique molecular identifiers were carried by the TCR beta cDNA libraries. Via MiXCR, TCRdb re-called the PCR reads, giving one row per CDR3 protein. In the table there are roughly 800,000 distinct CDR3 sequences, around 46% of which are singletons. Their antigens remain unidentified. Sequencing used blood. These receptors all come from a girl between 5 and 17 years old with multiple sclerosis.

The chain has TRBV15 and TRBJ2-4; 7 bases agree with TRBD1. The CDR3 is 15 amino acids. J gave up 0 bases and V 6 bases, and 5 bases lay outside the gene matches. Germline V gene lookup returns CDR1 LNHNV and CDR2 YYDKDF (reference sequence). The DNA for the CDR3 is TGTGCCACCAGACGACAGGGCGAAGCCAAAAACATTCAGTACTTC. Translated, it gives CATRRQGEAKNIQYF.

CDR3 DNA: TGCGCCAGCAGCTTGACAACTTCGAACACCGGGGAGCTGTTTTTT. Translating it yields CASSLTTSNTGELFF. The chain employs TRBV5-1 and TRBJ2-2, with D uncertain. There are 15 residues in the CDR3. The V end lost 1 base, the J end lost 0 bases, and 7 bases lay between the germline ends. In germline, CDR1 is SGHRS, CDR2 YFSETQ.

The chain employs TRBV7-8 and TRBJ2-5; D is perhaps TRBD1 or TRBD2 (5 bases each). CDR1 and CDR2 (germline): SGHVS, FQNEAQ. The length of the CDR3 is 15 residues. V lost 1 base and J 5 bases, leaving 14 bases between the germline ends. In DNA form, the CDR3 reads TGTGCCAGCAGCTTAGGGACCGGGGCTGTCGAGACCCAGTACTTC. Its translation: CASSLGTGAVETQYF.

J is TRBJ2-5 and V is TRBV4-2; 11 bases agree with TRBD2. The V segment lost 1 base and the J segment 1 base; nucleotides outside the gene matches: 11. Germline CDR1 reads LGHNA; CDR2 reads YNFKEQ. The CDR3 is 19 residues long. The CDR3 region is CASSQGRLAGSRAQETQYF. CDR3 sequence (DNA): TGTGCCAGCAGCCAAGGAAGACTAGCGGGATCTAGAGCCCAAGAGACCCAGTACTTC.

This clonotype was counted a few times. The V gene is TRBV6-5, the J gene TRBJ2-3, with 7 bases fitting TRBD2. The J segment lost 7 bases and the V segment lost 8 bases, leaving 9 bases of the junction unmatched. Germline CDR1 reads MNHEY; CDR2 reads SVGAGI. The CDR3 length is 13 residues. The CDR3 DNA sequence: TGTGCCAGCCTCCCAGCGGGACTAAATACGCAGTATTTT. Translation gives CASLPAGLNTQYF.

This clonotype occurred a few times. The V gene is TRBV20-1, the J gene TRBJ2-1; 14 nucleotides line up with TRBD2. Germline trimming cut 1 base from V and 15 bases from J; bases unmatched to any gene: 8. This CDR3 comprises 14 residues. Per the germline V gene, CDR1 is DFQATT and CDR2 is SNEGSKA (reference sequence). CDR3 DNA sequence: TGCAGTGCTAGAGCCCCCGGGACTAGCGGGAGTCGGTTCTTC. This translates into CSARAPGTSGSRFF.

This clonotype was detected a few times. The chain couples TRBV10-3 to TRBJ2-5; TRBD2 matches 8 bases. Trimming at V came to 10 bases and at J to 2 bases, leaving 6 bases not matched to a gene. This CDR3 is built from 13 residues. The V gene's germline CDR1 is ENHRY and CDR2 SYGVKD. The CDR3 sequence is CASSGLVQETQYF. The CDR3 region has the DNA TGTGCCAGCTCGGGACTAGTTCAAGAGACCCAGTACTTC.

The rearrangement joins TRBV7-9 to TRBJ2-1; TRBD1 matches 9 bases. This CDR3 is built from 16 residues. CDR1 is SEHNR, CDR2 FQNEAQ, per germline (reference sequence). V was pared by 2 bases and J by 5 bases, with 7 bases of the junction left unmatched. CDR3: CASSLYAGQGNNEQFF. CDR3 nucleotides: TGTGCCAGCAGCTTATACGCCGGACAGGGGAACAATGAGCAGTTCTTC.

The V and J genes are TRBV5-7 and TRBJ2-7; possible D gene TRBD1, 5 bases. TRBV5-7 is marked as an open reading frame, function uncertain. This CDR3 has 14 amino acids. With 5 bases removed from V and 3 bases from J, the gap between germline ends came to 15 bases. CDR3 sequence: CASSPRQLHYEQYF. Here the CDR3 DNA reads TGTGCCAGCAGTCCCAGACAGCTCCACTACGAGCAGTACTTC.

The chain joins TRBV10-3 to TRBJ1-5; 7 bases line up with TRBD1. V shed 6 bases and J 11 bases; nucleotides not matched to a gene: 7. Germline V gene lookup returns CDR1 ENHRY and CDR2 SYGVKD. The CDR3 totals 12 residues. CDR3 sequence: CAIRQQGQSQHF. CDR3 nucleotides: TGTGCCATCAGACAACAGGGGCAGTCCCAGCATTTT.

This chain connects TRBV4-2 to TRBJ1-5; TRBD1 is a possible D gene (6 bases). Trimming cost V 0 bases and J 7 bases, with 16 bases left between them. CDR1 and CDR2 (germline): LGHNA, YNFKEQ. This CDR3 spans 16 amino acids. CDR3 region: CASSQELGGTGQPQHF. CDR3 DNA sequence: TGTGCCAGCAGCCAAGAACTTGGGGGCACAGGGCAGCCCCAGCATTTT.

In its sample, this clonotype was seen a few times. The rearrangement joins TRBV6-2 or TRBV6-3 to TRBJ1-1; 8 nucleotides match TRBD1. Germline V gene data show CDR1 as MNHEY and CDR2 as SVGEGT. The V segment lost 4 bases and the J segment 1 base; nucleotides outside the gene matches: 8. The CDR3 extends over 16 amino acids. CDR3 protein: CASSLRRGRGNTEAFF. CDR3 nucleotides: TGTGCCAGCAGTTTACGCAGGGGGCGAGGGAACACTGAAGCTTTCTTT.

The chain is built from TRBV30 and TRBJ2-2; no clear D. The V gene's germline CDR1 is GTSNPN and CDR2 SVGIG (reference sequence). The CDR3 contains 14 residues. The ends were cut back, 8 bases at V and 0 bases at J, with 13 bases in the middle. The CDR3 DNA reads TGTGCCGCCCTCTTGGTTGCGAACACCGGGGAGCTGTTTTTT. Encoded protein: CAALLVANTGELFF.

The V call is TRBV7-2, the J call TRBJ2-7; possible D gene TRBD2, 5 bases. The CDR3 spans 13 residues. Trimming left V 2 bases short and J 2 bases short, with 7 bases between. CDR1 SGHTA and CDR2 FQGNSA come from the germline V gene. CDR3 protein: CASSLQTTYEQYF. The CDR3 nucleotides are TGTGCCAGCAGCTTACAGACTACCTACGAGCAGTACTTC. The complete variable domain, with remaining parts taken from reference TRBV7-2 and TRBJ2-7, reads GAGVSQSPSNKVTEKGKDVELRCDPISGHTALYWYRQSLGQGLEFLIYFQGNSAPDKSGLPSDRFSAERTGGSVSTLTIQRTQQEDSAVYLCASSLQTTYEQYFGPGTRLTVT.

V usage is TRBV27 and J usage is TRBJ2-7; TRBD1 aligns across 10 bases. This CDR3 spans 17 amino acids. Per the germline V gene, CDR1 is MNHEY and CDR2 is SMNVEV (reference sequence). J lost 3 bases, V lost 6 bases, and 14 bases had no gene match. The chain's CDR3 is CASSLTPSGQGIYEQYF. CDR3 sequence (DNA): TGTGCCAGCAGCCTTACGCCCTCGGGACAGGGGATCTACGAGCAGTACTTC.

In nucleotides, the CDR3 is TGTGCCAGCAGTTTTGGACCGAGGGAGGAGCAGTACTTC. Translation: CASSFGPREEQYF. The chain employs TRBV28 and TRBJ2-4; D might be TRBD2 (6 bases). This CDR3 has 13 amino acids. Germline CDR1 and CDR2: MDHEN and SYDVKM. Trimming removed 3 bases from V and 13 bases from J, with 16 bases in between.

A few counts support this clonotype. V usage is TRBV12-3 or TRBV12-4 and J usage is TRBJ1-2; D unresolved. The CDR3 covers 14 residues. V gave up 1 base and J gave up 3 bases, with 9 bases separating them. The CDR3 reads CASSLGSSDYGYTF. The CDR3 nucleotides read TGTGCCAGCAGTTTAGGCAGTTCCGACTATGGCTACACCTTC.

This clonotype appeared a few times. The J gene is TRBJ2-3, the V gene TRBV6-6; D is unclear. V shed 0 bases and J shed 6 bases, with 13 bases lying between them. Germline V gene sequence: CDR1 MNHNY, CDR2 SVGAGI (reference sequence). The CDR3 runs to 15 residues. CDR3 sequence reads: CASSYSTQQGDTQYF. The CDR3, as DNA: TGTGCCAGCAGTTACTCGACTCAGCAAGGCGATACGCAGTATTTT.

This chain links TRBV20-1 with TRBJ1-4; 7 bases map to TRBD1. V dropped 5 bases and J dropped 2; count of bases not matched to a gene: 5. The CDR3 length is 14 residues. From germline, CDR1 is DFQATT and CDR2 SNEGSKA (reference sequence). CDR3 region: CSAHRGSTNEKLFF. The DNA of the CDR3 is TGCAGTGCTCACAGGGGCTCGACTAATGAAAAACTGTTTTTT.

This clonotype was seen more than once but under ten times. This sequence joins TRBV6-6 and TRBJ2-7; D tentatively reads TRBD1 or TRBD2 (5 bases each). Germline-derived CDR1 and CDR2 are MNHNY and SVGAGI (reference sequence). With 8 bases removed from V and 2 bases from J, the gap between germline ends came to 10 bases. The CDR3 runs 12 residues. The CDR3 DNA is TGTGCCAGCCGACTGGGGGCCTACGAGCAGTACTTC. It is translated as CASRLGAYEQYF.

This sequence joins TRBV6-1 and TRBJ2-7; D not certain. The CDR3 is 14 amino acids. CDR1 and CDR2 (germline): MNHNS, SASEGT. Trimming removed 2 bases from V and 5 bases from J, with 13 bases in between. The CDR3 region is CASSEYDPLDEQYF. CDR3 nucleotide sequence: TGTGCCAGCAGTGAATATGACCCCTTGGACGAGCAGTACTTC.

A few counts support this clonotype. The chain carries TRBV29-1 and TRBJ1-5, with 8 bases that match TRBD1. With V trimmed by 7 bases and J by 0 bases, 8 bases remained unmatched. The CDR3 is 15 residues long. Germline CDR1 SQVTM, CDR2 ANQGSEA. The CDR3 spells CSAHRDRYSNQPQHF. DNA for the CDR3: TGCAGCGCCCACCGGGACAGGTATAGCAATCAGCCCCAGCATTTT.

V usage is TRBV19 and J usage is TRBJ2-7; the match to TRBD2 covers 8 bases. V was clipped by 6 bases and J by 1 base; unmatched bases: 8. This CDR3 has 15 residues. The germline CDR1 and CDR2 sequences are LNHDA and SQIVND (reference sequence). Written as DNA, the CDR3 is TGTGCCAGTAGGTGGCGGGAGGCCCGATCCTACGAGCAGTACTTC. It translates to CASRWREARSYEQYF.

The chain links TRBV29-1 to TRBJ2-1; 11 nucleotides align to TRBD2. Near its end, the DNA agrees better with TRBJ2-7, so the J call may be wrong. The CDR3 covers 15 residues. Germline lookup yields CDR1 SQVTM and CDR2 ANQGSEA. CDR3 loop: CSVERTSGPYNEQYF. The CDR3, as DNA: TGCAGCGTTGAGAGGACTAGCGGGCCCTACAATGAGCAGTACTTC.

V usage is TRBV11-2 and J usage is TRBJ1-6; D uncertain. Germline lookup yields CDR1 SGHAT and CDR2 FQNNGV. Trimming stripped 0 bases from V and 4 bases from J, with 10 bases between. CDR3 length: 16 amino acids. DNA of the CDR3: TGTGCCAGCAGCTTAGATCTGGCAGCTTATAATTCACCCCTCCACTTT. Its translation: CASSLDLAAYNSPLHF.

This rearrangement joins TRBV3-1 to TRBJ2-3, with unresolved D. In germline, CDR1 is LGHDT, CDR2 YNNKEL (reference sequence). The germline V and J ends were trimmed by 0 bases and 4 bases, with 14 bases remaining between them. The length of the CDR3 is 16 residues. The CDR3 here is CASSQDWRESADTQYF. The CDR3, as DNA: TGTGCCAGCAGCCAAGATTGGCGAGAGTCAGCAGATACGCAGTATTTT.

V gene TRBV6-2 or TRBV6-3 combines with J gene TRBJ2-3; D is perhaps TRBD2 (5 bases). In germline, CDR1 is MNHEY, CDR2 SVGEGT. The CDR3 is made up of 16 amino acids. V was pared by 7 bases and J by 6 bases, with 23 bases between. The CDR3 region is CASTPSMNGGVDTQYF. In nucleotides, the CDR3 is TGTGCCAGCACCCCGTCGATGAACGGAGGTGTGGATACGCAGTATTTT.

For the CDR3, the DNA is TGTGCCAGCAGTTTGAGGGACGGCGGCACTGAAGCTTTCTTT. The encoded protein is CASSLRDGGTEAFF. The V and J genes are TRBV12-3 or TRBV12-4 and TRBJ1-1; D is possibly TRBD1 (5 bases). The CDR3 is 14 residues long. V was clipped by 3 bases and J by 4 bases, with 12 bases between them.